Shown below are 31 T cell receptor beta chains from a single sample sequenced in a study of blood T cell repertoires in COVID-19. Clones were sequenced by immunoSEQ multiplex PCR, and TCRdb holds only the in-frame ones, with some missing. Of 200,000 to 250,000 clones in the sample, about 80% were seen once. Sequenced input: PBMCs or T cells enriched from blood (not recorded which). All receptors come from a man in his 60s who had recovered from COVID-19.

V is TRBV19 and J is TRBJ2-6, with D tentatively TRBD2 (6 bases). The germline V gene has CDR1 LNHDA and CDR2 SQIVND (reference sequence). The CDR3 is 16 residues long. Trimming took off 4 bases at V and 1 base at J, with 11 bases between the two ends. This CDR3 reads CASSTRLVSGANVLTF. CDR3 coding DNA: TGTGCCAGTAGTACCCGACTAGTATCTGGGGCCAACGTCCTGACTTTC.

This sequence joins TRBV9 and TRBJ1-2, with D possibly TRBD1 on 5 matching bases. This CDR3 has 15 residues. Germline CDR1 SGDLS, CDR2 YYNGEE. Trimming removed 0 bases at V and 0 bases at J, with 9 bases between. The CDR3: CASSVGTGPNYGYTF. CDR3 nucleotide sequence: TGTGCCAGCAGCGTAGGTACAGGACCTAACTATGGCTACACCTTC.

The V gene is TRBV4-3, the J gene TRBJ1-3; D possibly corresponds to TRBD1 (5 bases). The CDR3 sequence is 16 residues long. Trimming removed 0 bases at V and 2 bases at J, with 11 bases between. From germline, CDR1 is LGHNA and CDR2 YSLEER. CDR3 sequence reads: CASSQDGGSTGNTIYF. The DNA of the CDR3 is TGCGCCAGCAGCCAAGATGGGGGGTCCACTGGAAACACCATATATTTT.

The chain has TRBV29-1 and TRBJ1-2; D is perhaps TRBD1 (6 bases). V gave up 0 bases and J gave up 9 bases, with 11 bases separating them. Germline-derived CDR1 and CDR2 are SQVTM and ANQGSEA. The CDR3 runs to 12 residues. The DNA of the CDR3 is TGCAGCGTTGAAGATGGGGGCCTTAGCTACACCTTC. Translated: CSVEDGGLSYTF.

The rearrangement links TRBV7-2 to TRBJ1-4, with 8 nucleotides matching TRBD1. This CDR3 comprises 15 residues. J was trimmed by 7 bases and V by 10 bases; bases with no gene match: 14. Germline V gene data show CDR1 as SGHTA and CDR2 as FQGNSA. DNA of the CDR3: TGTGCCATCAGTGGCCAGGGGGCTTTAGGTGAAAAACTGTTTTTT. Its protein product is CAISGQGALGEKLFF.

The V gene is TRBV12-3 or TRBV12-4, the J gene TRBJ1-2; tentatively, D is TRBD1 (5 bases). V was trimmed by 6 bases and J by 7 bases, leaving 15 bases between them. This CDR3 is 13 amino acids long. CDR3 sequence (DNA): TGTGCCAGCAGCATCGACAGCGTTAGTGGCTACACCTTC. Its protein product is CASSIDSVSGYTF.

This clone was picked up a small number of times. The chain carries TRBV4-2 and TRBJ2-1, with 12 nucleotides matching TRBD2. J lost 5 bases, V lost 2 bases, and 1 base had no gene match. Germline lookup yields CDR1 LGHNA and CDR2 YNFKEQ. This CDR3 comprises 15 residues. The CDR3 nucleotides are TGTGCCAGCAGCCAACTAGCGGGGGGGGACAATGAGCAGTTCTTC. This gives the protein CASSQLAGGDNEQFF.

The chain carries TRBV27 and TRBJ1-2; D remains unclear. CDR3 size: 14 residues. Deletions cut 5 bases from V and 8 bases from J, with 18 bases between. The germline V gene encodes CDR1 MNHEY and CDR2 SMNVEV (reference sequence). The CDR3 bases are TGTGCCAGCAGTCCGGACCGTCGAGCGGTCGGCTACACCTTC. Its translation is CASSPDRRAVGYTF.

The gene calls are TRBV4-2 and TRBJ2-3; D not certain. Between the trimmed V and J ends, which lost 3 bases and 3 bases, there was a span of 19 bases. The germline V gene encodes CDR1 LGHNA and CDR2 YNFKEQ. This CDR3 is 17 amino acids long. In nucleotides, the CDR3 is TGTGCCAGCAGCCAGGCCACAGTAACCTTTAGGACAGATACGCAGTATTTT. This codes for CASSQATVTFRTDTQYF.

The chain employs TRBV30 and TRBJ1-1, with 8 nucleotides matching TRBD1. V gave up 2 bases and J gave up 5 bases; unmatched junction bases: 7. This CDR3 region has 14 residues. The germline V gene encodes CDR1 GTSNPN and CDR2 SVGIG (reference sequence). As DNA, the CDR3 is TGTGCCTGGAGTATTACAGGGGGAGGGACTGAAGCTTTCTTT. It codes for CAWSITGGGTEAFF.

The rearrangement joins TRBV19 to TRBJ2-6, with TRBD1 matching 8 bases. Germline CDR1 and CDR2: LNHDA and SQIVND (reference sequence). The CDR3 sequence is 17 residues long. V was pared by 5 bases and J by 0 bases, with 6 bases of the junction left unmatched. The CDR3 sequence is CASSGTGLFSGANVLTF. The CDR3 coding sequence is TGTGCCAGTAGTGGGACAGGACTATTCTCTGGGGCCAACGTCCTGACTTTC.

V gene TRBV2 combines with J gene TRBJ2-2; TRBD1 matches 7 bases. J gave up 4 bases and V 5 bases, and 4 bases lay outside the gene matches. The CDR3 is 14 amino acids. The germline V gene encodes CDR1 SNHLY and CDR2 FYNNEI. The CDR3 loop is CASSKDRLTGELFF. The DNA for the CDR3 is TGTGCCAGCAGTAAGGACAGGCTCACCGGGGAGCTGTTTTTT.

This chain connects TRBV2 to TRBJ1-1; 9 bases map to TRBD1. V lost 4 bases and J lost 4; bases outside the gene matches: 7. In germline, CDR1 is SNHLY, CDR2 FYNNEI. The CDR3 spans 15 residues. As DNA, the CDR3 is TGTGCCAGCAGTGGTCCCGGGACAGGGATCACTGAAGCTTTCTTT. Encoded protein: CASSGPGTGITEAFF.

CDR3 nucleotides: TGTGCCAGCAGCCCTGACTGGTCCTACAATGAGCAGTTCTTC. It translates to CASSPDWSYNEQFF. This rearrangement joins TRBV7-2 to TRBJ2-1; the D is unclear. This CDR3 region has 14 residues. Per germline, CDR1 SGHTA and CDR2 FQGNSA. V dropped 5 bases and J dropped 1 base, with 9 bases sitting between them.

This rearrangement joins TRBV7-2 to TRBJ1-4; weak D call: TRBD1 (5 bases). CDR3 length: 15 amino acids. CDR1 is SGHTA and CDR2 is FQGNSA in the germline V gene. V lost 1 base, J lost 5 bases, and 11 bases lay in between. In DNA, the CDR3 is TGTGCCAGCAGCTTAGGACAGTATGAGAATGAAAAACTGTTTTTT. It specifies CASSLGQYENEKLFF.

The chain has TRBV5-6 and TRBJ2-1; 14 bases agree with TRBD2. V dropped 0 bases and J dropped 13; count of bases not matched to a gene: 6. This CDR3 has 15 amino acids. CDR1 and CDR2 from the germline V gene are SGHDT and YYEEEE. Here the CDR3 DNA reads TGTGCCAGCAGCTTGGATAGACTAGCGGGGGGGCCCCAGTTCTTC. This sequence encodes CASSLDRLAGGPQFF. Supplemented by reference TRBV5-6 and TRBJ2-1, the full variable domain reads DAGVTQSPTHLIKTRGQQVTLRCSPKSGHDTVSWYQQALGQGPQFIFQYYEEEERQRGNFPDRFSGHQFPNYSSELNVNALLLGDSALYLCASSLDRLAGGPQFFGPGTRLTVL.

The V call is TRBV5-1, the J call TRBJ1-1, with D possibly matching TRBD1 (6 bases). The CDR3 length is 14 residues. In germline, CDR1 is SGHRS, CDR2 YFSETQ. V was clipped by 2 bases and J by 1 base, with 9 bases between them. CDR3 in amino acids: CASSFRGQNTEAFF. DNA of the CDR3: TGCGCCAGCAGCTTTAGGGGACAGAACACTGAAGCTTTCTTT.

The chain links TRBV6-1 to TRBJ2-7, with D tentatively TRBD2 (6 bases). Germline CDR1 MNHNS, CDR2 SASEGT. With 3 bases removed from V and 5 bases from J, the gap between germline ends came to 14 bases. The CDR3 extends over 14 amino acids. The CDR3 sequence is CASSDAAGWDEQYF. The CDR3 bases are TGTGCCAGCAGTGACGCTGCGGGGTGGGACGAGCAGTACTTC.

The chain uses TRBV27 and TRBJ2-5; D is perhaps TRBD2 (5 bases). The germline V gene encodes CDR1 MNHEY and CDR2 SMNVEV (reference sequence). Trimming cost V 5 bases and J 5 bases, with 12 bases left between them. The CDR3 sequence is 13 residues long. In nucleotides, the CDR3 is TGTGCCAGCAGTGTAGCGCGAGGGGAGACCCAGTACTTC. Residues: CASSVARGETQYF.

The rearrangement joins TRBV5-1 to TRBJ2-7, with 7 nucleotides matching TRBD1. V was clipped by 0 bases and J by 6 bases; unmatched bases: 12. CDR3 size: 16 residues. Germline-derived CDR1 and CDR2 are SGHRS and YFSETQ. CDR3 region: CASSLDPTGTLLEQYF. CDR3 in DNA: TGCGCCAGCAGCTTGGATCCGACAGGGACATTGCTCGAGCAGTACTTC.

This clone showed up just a few times. The rearrangement joins TRBV5-6 to TRBJ1-5, with TRBD1 as a possible D gene (6 bases). The CDR3 is 16 residues long. Per germline, CDR1 SGHDT and CDR2 YYEEEE. V gave up 0 bases and J gave up 0 bases, with 10 bases separating them. The CDR3 DNA sequence: TGTGCCAGCAGCTTGGGGGGGCTCTATAGCAATCAGCCCCAGCATTTT. Protein product: CASSLGGLYSNQPQHF.

The chain employs TRBV29-1 and TRBJ1-2, with D uncertain. Germline CDR1 reads SQVTM; CDR2 reads ANQGSEA. CDR3 size: 13 residues. Trimming took 0 bases from V and 0 from J, leaving 5 bases between them. CDR3 protein: CSVEEYTNYGYTF. The CDR3 DNA is TGCAGCGTTGAAGAATATACTAACTATGGCTACACCTTC.

The rearrangement uses TRBV19 and TRBJ1-5; 9 nucleotides agree with TRBD1. V trimming: 7 bases; J trimming: 0 bases; junction bases outside the gene matches: 16. Looked up from germline, CDR1 is LNHDA and CDR2 is SQIVND (reference sequence). The CDR3 extends over 19 amino acids. The DNA of the CDR3 is TGTGCCAGTACCCCCGGGACAGGGACGTTGGGGTATAGCAATCAGCCCCAGCATTTT. This translates into CASTPGTGTLGYSNQPQHF.

The gene calls are TRBV19 and TRBJ2-3, with 10 nucleotides matching TRBD1. This CDR3 spans 15 amino acids. With 6 bases clipped from V and 5 bases from J, the junction kept 8 bases outside the gene matches. CDR1 and CDR2 (germline): LNHDA, SQIVND (reference sequence). The CDR3 region is CASSTDRGQGDTQYF. The CDR3 DNA is TGTGCCAGTAGCACAGACAGGGGGCAAGGAGATACGCAGTATTTT.

This chain uses TRBV18 with TRBJ2-3; 7 bases are shared with TRBD2. CDR1 and CDR2 from the germline V gene are KGHSH and LQKENI. This CDR3 spans 17 amino acids. The ends lost 0 bases at V and 6 bases at J; junction bases unmatched: 12. The CDR3 sequence: CASSPPSAGPQQDTQYF. CDR3 in DNA: TGTGCCAGCTCACCACCATCAGCGGGGCCTCAACAGGATACGCAGTATTTT.

This chain links TRBV10-3 with TRBJ2-3; TRBD2 agrees at 9 bases. Germline CDR1 ENHRY, CDR2 SYGVKD. The V gene end was trimmed by 3 bases and the J gene end by 5 bases; junction bases not matched to a gene: 6. This CDR3 spans 15 amino acids. DNA for the CDR3: TGTGCCATCAGTGATAGTCTACTAGCGGGAGATACGCAGTATTTT. This encodes CAISDSLLAGDTQYF.

The chain combines TRBV7-8 with TRBJ1-1; perhaps TRBD1 as D (5 bases). The CDR3 loop spans 14 amino acids. The V gene lost 5 bases and the J gene lost 4 bases, with 14 bases spanning the gap. CDR1 and CDR2 (germline): SGHVS, FQNEAQ. The CDR3 DNA sequence: TGTGCCAGCAGCCCTAGGCAGGGAGGCACTGAAGCTTTCTTT. This encodes CASSPRQGGTEAFF.

This chain's CDR3 is CASSLRTSGMSSYEQYF. In DNA, the CDR3 is TGCGCCAGCAGCCTCCGGACTAGCGGAATGAGCTCCTACGAGCAGTACTTC. This sequence joins TRBV5-1 and TRBJ2-7, with 10 bases that match TRBD2. With V trimmed by 4 bases and J by 0 bases, 10 bases remained unmatched. The CDR3 sequence is 17 residues long. Germline CDR1 and CDR2: SGHRS and YFSETQ.

V is TRBV4-2 and J is TRBJ2-1, with a tentative D call TRBD1 (5 bases). The CDR3 contains 18 residues. Germline CDR1 reads LGHNA; CDR2 reads YNFKEQ. With 0 bases removed from V and 6 bases from J, the gap between germline ends came to 21 bases. Here the CDR3 reads CASSQDYTRAVSGNEQFF. DNA of the CDR3: TGTGCCAGCAGCCAAGATTACACCAGGGCAGTTTCAGGCAATGAGCAGTTCTTC.

The chain links TRBV7-2 to TRBJ2-7; no clear D. V shed 1 base and J shed 7 bases, with 8 bases lying between them. Germline lookup yields CDR1 SGHTA and CDR2 FQGNSA. The CDR3 length is 12 residues. CDR3 coding DNA: TGTGCCAGCAGCTTAGTTTTCGGGGAGCAGTACTTC. Translating it yields CASSLVFGEQYF.

The rearrangement links TRBV7-2 to TRBJ1-2, with D perhaps matching TRBD1 (5 bases). V lost 0 bases, J lost 8 bases, and 7 bases lay in between. From germline, CDR1 is SGHTA and CDR2 FQGNSA. This CDR3 has 12 residues. The CDR3 DNA sequence: TGTGCCAGCAGCTTAGCGGGGCTCGGCTACACCTTC. As protein: CASSLAGLGYTF.